The present T cell receptor (beta chain) was sequenced within a study of blood T cell repertoires in COVID-19. As for the study in general: The analysed material was cDNA or gDNA that came from T cells, B-cell-depleted T cells, or PBMCs.

Source study methods: By means of reference gene primer amplification, nucleated cell counts were estimated. Here immunoSEQ multiplex PCR was the method, and the copy in TCRdb shows in-frame clones only, minus some. V, J and clone size are those of that table, while D and trimming were read from the DNA. This sample has about 96,000 clones, with around 90% found just once. Those enrolled in Seattle joined during active infection and were followed longitudinally afterward. The CDR3 covers 13 residues. V was clipped by 5 bases and J by 4 bases; unmatched bases: 4. Germline V CDR1 and CDR2: SGHAT, FQNNGV.

Sequencing was performed on peripheral blood. J is TRBJ2-5 and V is TRBV11-2; 7 positions agree with TRBD2. The TCR originated in a human donor with COVID-19, enrolled during active disease. The donor label of this sample is uncertain. The CDR3 DNA sequence: TGTGCCAGCAGCCAGGGAGGGGCAGAGACCCAGTACTTC. Its protein is CASSQGGAETQYF.